This TCR beta chain comes out of a study of molecular identifiers for immune sequencing clone quantification (dated by TCRdb to the late 2010s). For the study in its entirety: For a replicate experiment, RNA from approximately 20,000 or 100,000 naive CD8 T cells was divided into five aliquots, of which four were sequenced. CD8 T cells were used in a methods study to benchmark molecular-identifier clustering-based TCR repertoire sequencing (MIDCIRS) and TCR RNA copy counting. Broad study findings and their caveats: Modeling estimated about 3.3 recovered TCR RNA copies per cell, compared with 8.5 to 10 by digital PCR, which implies roughly 30% capture efficiency. In CMV-specific effector cells, clones with more than 20 RNA copies accounted for over 98% of molecules, whereas in naive cells such clones accounted for under 1%. Without barcode sub-clustering, chimeric consensus sequences inflated TCR diversity; chimeras reached as high as 47%. Highly expanded clone sizes could be underestimated because identical TCR molecules may share a barcode. The naive libraries included spiked-in Jurkat TCR RNA (over nine copies' worth), and this RNA is not part of the donor repertoire. Spiked-in Jurkat TCR RNA equivalent to a single cell was reported to be detectable even among 750,000 to 1,000,000 naive CD8 T cells.

Naive CD8 T cell libraries were made from around 18,000 to 910,000 sorted cells using 10%, 30% or 50% of purified RNA. On a BD FACSAria II, naive CD8 T cells were FACS-sorted as CD8+CD4-CCR7+CD45RA+ and collected into RLT Plus buffer. To test detection sensitivity, Jurkat RNA equivalent to approximately ten TCR copies was spiked into samples of about 17,000-1,100,000 naive CD8 T cells. Enrichment of CD8 T cells was done with RosetteSep CD8+ T Cell Enrichment Cocktail plus Ficoll-Paque, and ACK red cell lysis came afterward. In regard to this clonotype: Its antigen is not yet known. Its ends do not fully match the called genes, so a read error is possible.

Libraries were prepared through PCR. The listed sequencing device is NextSeq 500. Bulk TCR libraries were made following a previously described method, with the TCR primers given in Table S5. Total RNA was purified with the Qiagen AllPrep DNA/RNA kit. Before analysis, reads from multiple sequencing runs of one library were combined. Per the source publication's procedure: Reads were retained only if their TCR constant sequence matched exactly, and those retained reads were trimmed to 150 nt and grouped according to their 12-nt molecular barcodes. Reads inside each barcode group were sub-clustered using a 15% Levenshtein threshold, and a quality-weighted consensus sequence was constructed for each RNA molecule. Non-functional sequences were filtered out, along with any lower-count sequence sitting one edit away from another sequence. On the basis of fitting two negative binomial distributions, barcode sub-clusters with fewer than 20% of the maximum read count were discarded. TCRdb applied fastp at Q25 and MiXCR to the public reads, then kept only in-frame beta chains. Rows with a matching CDR3 protein are joined into one entry that keeps the most common DNA and genes. These V and J calls originate from TCRdb's pipeline instead of the authors' own analysis. The sample table holds about 320,000 distinct CDR3 sequences, of which roughly a quarter were seen once. The ten largest account for around 0.7% of the sample.

The CDR3, cysteine through phenylalanine, is 12 amino acids long. Only the CDR3 region is kept as DNA, spanning 36 bases read in frame from base 1. The CDR1 and CDR2 encoded by the germline V gene are LGHNT and FRNRAP. The receptor comes from a human donor in good health. Some libraries in this study had Jurkat cell RNA spiked in. The V and J segments used are TRBV12-5 and TRBJ2-1; TRBD2 might be the D gene, on 5 matching bases. The sequenced material came from naive CD8+ T cells from blood, with Jurkat cell RNA spiked in. The sample's cell subset or site label, in plain terms: FACS-sorted CD8+CD4-CCR7+CD45RA+ naive T cells. The CDR3 is CTSGFTIYEQFF. The base sequence is TGTACTAGTGGTTTCACTATCTATGAGCAGTTCTTC.